Sequencing of this T cell receptor beta chain was carried out in a study of shared clonotypes between healthy human individuals (dated by TCRdb to 2020 to 2021). Study-wide context: The cohort comprised two women and a few men aged 18 to 49 years. Per donor, three plates each were used for CD4 naive and CD4 memory, two for CD8 naive, and one for CD8 memory. Blood TCR repertoires of about five healthy adults were deeply sequenced to estimate repertoire size and the extent of clonotype sharing between individuals. Libraries were prepared and TCR repertoires were sequenced by different laboratories using diverse techniques, in order to increase sequencing depth and limit assay-specific biases. Leukapheresis yielded between about 0.9 and 9 billion PBMCs per donor.

Healthy HIV-negative adults with no recently reported acute infections or vaccinations were included as donors. Every donor was a Caucasian adult living in Nashville, Tennessee, USA. CD4+ T cells were enriched by magnetic negative selection, after which naive cells were positively selected on CD45RA and the negative fraction was taken as the memory subset. After blood collection by leukapheresis, PBMCs were isolated using Ficoll-Histopaque density gradient centrifugation and then cryopreserved in the vapor phase of liquid nitrogen. Analytical flow cytometry was used to check the purity and quantity of every magnetically sorted T cell population. Genomic DNA was isolated from every sorted fraction and measured by UV absorbance on a Nanodrop 2000c. Using the deep immunoSEQ assay, TCR CDR3 regions were amplified from genomic DNA by multiplex PCR. Extracted genomic DNA from each cell subset was spread evenly across all wells of several immunoSEQ 96-well plates, with each plate serving as a replicate. For sorted subsets, each replicate PCR was loaded with around 200 ng genomic DNA, equivalent to 30,000 or so T cell genomes. Purified libraries were measured with a Qubit 3.0 fluorometer, size-checked on a Bioanalyzer 2100, and measured again with the KAPA Library Quantification kit. A separate single-read 150-cycle Illumina NextSeq 550 flow cell was used to sequence each immunoSEQ 96-well plate. On the authors' methods: Because the immunoSEQ output held only junctional sequences and lacked quality scores, the filtering could not match the filtering applied to full-length reads. To assign V/J genes and CDR3, sequences were annotated using PyIR, a Python wrapper for IgBLAST v1.9, with IMGT germline references. Reads were filtered out if the reads had weak V/J assignments (E-value above 1e-6), no CDR3, stop codons, out-of-frame junctions, or ambiguous translated residues. V3J clonotypes were defined by identical inferred V gene, J gene, and CDR3 amino acid sequence. To compute the percentage overlap between repertoires, the number of shared unique clonotypes was divided by the size of the smaller repertoire. Three approaches were used to assess repertoire richness: RTK rarefaction, the Chao1 estimator, and Recon v2.1 estimates of unobserved clonotypes. OLGA was used to compute generation probabilities for all TCRbeta clonotypes that the gDNA method yielded from four donors. In its TCRdb copy, this immuneACCESS table keeps in-frame sequences only and misses some clones. Where compared with another copy, unresolved V genes explain less than half of these, and the others have no known cause. V, J and clone size derive from that table, while D and trimming were established from the DNA sequence. Counted in this sample were roughly 700,000 clones; approximately 79% of them appeared once. The ten largest clones represent around 1.6% of the sample.

This clone has ten or more counts. The antigen it binds to is not known. One base away there is no much larger clone; base qualities are not given. CDR1 and CDR2 are read off the germline V gene as SGHAT and FQNNGV. The CDR3 spans 15 residues, from the cysteine through the phenylalanine. Only the CDR3 portion is preserved as DNA: 45 bases, with reading frame beginning at the first base. The junction carries 13 bases between V and J, which are trimmed by 0 bases and 5 bases respectively. The research as a whole found: Because the study included only a small number of donors, the genetic and exposure-history diversity represented was limited. Higher generation probabilities were observed for clonotypes shared by all four sorted-subset donors than for non-shared clonotypes. When a handful of donors were compared, the shared fraction of clonotypes was 5% to 6.5% for naive CD4, 3.5% to 4% for naive CD8, 2% to 2.5% for memory CD4, and 0.35% to 0.5% for memory CD8. Rarefaction of sorted-subset datasets indicated incomplete sequencing despite the large sequencing depth. Sampling was restricted to blood, and TCR repertoires in tissue are likely to differ from TCR repertoires in blood. Pairwise subsampling led to the expectation that sequencing depth would affect the degree of clonotype sharing among donors. Larger estimated clonotype richness was generally found for naive subsets than for memory subsets.

This TCR derives from a woman under 40 in good health. The sequenced sample was memory CD4+ T cells sorted from blood. The sample's cell subset or site label, decoded: CD45RA-negative fraction. This receptor chain uses TRBV11-2 and TRBJ2-5; TRBD1 is possibly the D segment (5 matching bases). The sequence in DNA is TGTGCCAGCAGCTTAGATCTCGGCAGGGTCGAGACCCAGTACTTC. This encodes CASSLDLGRVETQYF.